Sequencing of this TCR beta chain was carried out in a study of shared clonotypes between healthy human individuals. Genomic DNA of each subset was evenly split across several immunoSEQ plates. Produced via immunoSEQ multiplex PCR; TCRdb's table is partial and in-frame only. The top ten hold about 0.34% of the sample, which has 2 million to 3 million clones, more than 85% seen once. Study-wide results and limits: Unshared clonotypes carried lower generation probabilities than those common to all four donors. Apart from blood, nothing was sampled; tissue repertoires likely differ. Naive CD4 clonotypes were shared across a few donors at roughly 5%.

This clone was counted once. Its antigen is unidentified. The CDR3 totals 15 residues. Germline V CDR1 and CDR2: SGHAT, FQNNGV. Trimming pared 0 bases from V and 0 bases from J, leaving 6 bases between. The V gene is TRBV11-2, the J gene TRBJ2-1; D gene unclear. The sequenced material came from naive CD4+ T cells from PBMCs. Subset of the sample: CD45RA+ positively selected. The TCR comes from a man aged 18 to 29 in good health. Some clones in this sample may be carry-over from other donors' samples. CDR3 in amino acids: CASSLDPFSYNEQFF. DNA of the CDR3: TGTGCCAGCAGCTTAGATCCATTCTCCTACAATGAGCAGTTCTTC.